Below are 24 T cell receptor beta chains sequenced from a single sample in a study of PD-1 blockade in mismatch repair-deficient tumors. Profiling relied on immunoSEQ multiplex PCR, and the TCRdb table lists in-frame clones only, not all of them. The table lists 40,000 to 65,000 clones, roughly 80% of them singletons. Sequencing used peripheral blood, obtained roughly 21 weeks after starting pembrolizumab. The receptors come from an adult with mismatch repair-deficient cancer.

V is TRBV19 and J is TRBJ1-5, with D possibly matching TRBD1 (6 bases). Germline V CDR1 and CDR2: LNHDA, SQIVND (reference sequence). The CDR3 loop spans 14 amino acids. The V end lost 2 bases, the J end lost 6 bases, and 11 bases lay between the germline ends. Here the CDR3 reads CASSIRGGAQPQHF. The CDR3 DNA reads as TGTGCCAGTAGTATACGGGGGGGGGCTCAGCCCCAGCATTTT.

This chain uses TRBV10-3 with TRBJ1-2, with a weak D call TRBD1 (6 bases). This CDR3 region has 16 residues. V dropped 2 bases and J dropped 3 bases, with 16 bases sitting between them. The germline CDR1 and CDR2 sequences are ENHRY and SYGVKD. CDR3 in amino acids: CAISETTGTYHYGYTF. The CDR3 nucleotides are TGTGCCATCAGTGAGACAACAGGGACCTATCACTATGGCTACACCTTC.

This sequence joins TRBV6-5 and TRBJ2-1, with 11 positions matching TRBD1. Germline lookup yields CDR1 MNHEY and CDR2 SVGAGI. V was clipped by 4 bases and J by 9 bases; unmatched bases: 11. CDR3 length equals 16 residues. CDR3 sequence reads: CASSFSGTGGGGEQFF. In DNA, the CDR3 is TGTGCCAGCAGTTTTTCCGGGACAGGGGGAGGAGGTGAGCAGTTCTTC.

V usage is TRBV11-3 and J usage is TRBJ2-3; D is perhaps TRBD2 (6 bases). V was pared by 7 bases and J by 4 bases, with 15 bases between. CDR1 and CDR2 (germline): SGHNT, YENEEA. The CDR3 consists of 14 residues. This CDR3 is CASKVRGSPDTQYF. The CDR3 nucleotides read TGTGCCAGCAAAGTCCGGGGGAGCCCAGATACGCAGTATTTT.

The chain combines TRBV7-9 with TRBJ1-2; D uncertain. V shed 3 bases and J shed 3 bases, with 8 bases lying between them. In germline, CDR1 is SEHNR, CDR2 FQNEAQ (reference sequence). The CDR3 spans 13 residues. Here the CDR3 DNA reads TGTGCCAGCAGCTTTCAGTCCGACTATGGCTACACCTTC. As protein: CASSFQSDYGYTF.

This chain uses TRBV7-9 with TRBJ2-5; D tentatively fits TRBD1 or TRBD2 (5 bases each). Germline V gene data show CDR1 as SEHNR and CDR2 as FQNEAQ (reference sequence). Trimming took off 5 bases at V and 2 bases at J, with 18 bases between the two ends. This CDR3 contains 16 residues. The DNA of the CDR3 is TGTGCCAGCAGCACACAAAACCGGGGCTCACAAGAGACCCAGTACTTC. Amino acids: CASSTQNRGSQETQYF.

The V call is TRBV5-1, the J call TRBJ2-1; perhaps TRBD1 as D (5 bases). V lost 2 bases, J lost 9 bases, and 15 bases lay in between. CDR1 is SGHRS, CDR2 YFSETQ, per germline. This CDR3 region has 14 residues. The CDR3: CASSFQGRPLEQFF. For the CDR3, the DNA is TGCGCCAGCAGCTTTCAGGGAAGACCTCTTGAGCAGTTCTTC.

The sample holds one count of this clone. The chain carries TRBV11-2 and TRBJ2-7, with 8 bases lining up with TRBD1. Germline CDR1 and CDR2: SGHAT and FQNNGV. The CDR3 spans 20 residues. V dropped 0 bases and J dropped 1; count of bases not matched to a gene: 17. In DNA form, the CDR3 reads TGTGCCAGCAGCTTAGAAAGACCGGGACAGGTCTTTTACGGATCCTACGAGCAGTACTTC. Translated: CASSLERPGQVFYGSYEQYF.

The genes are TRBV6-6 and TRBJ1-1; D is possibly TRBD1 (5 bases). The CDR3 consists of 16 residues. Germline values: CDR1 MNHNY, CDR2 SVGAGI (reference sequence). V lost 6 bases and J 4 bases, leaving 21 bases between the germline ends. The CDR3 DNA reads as TGTGCCAGCAGCCCCCTACGGGGGACCCAGACCACTGAAGCTTTCTTT. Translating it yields CASSPLRGTQTTEAFF.

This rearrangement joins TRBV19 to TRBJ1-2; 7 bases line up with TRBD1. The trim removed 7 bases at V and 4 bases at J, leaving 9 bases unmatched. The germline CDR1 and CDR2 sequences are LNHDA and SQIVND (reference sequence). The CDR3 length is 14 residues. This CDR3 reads CASTPDRTGYGYTF. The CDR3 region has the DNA TGTGCCAGTACCCCGGACAGGACAGGCTATGGCTACACCTTC.

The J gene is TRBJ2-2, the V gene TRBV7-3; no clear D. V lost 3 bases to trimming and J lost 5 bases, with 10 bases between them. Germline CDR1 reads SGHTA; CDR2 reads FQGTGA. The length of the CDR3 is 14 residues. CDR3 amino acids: CASSFSTGTGELFF. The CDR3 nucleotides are TGTGCCAGCAGCTTTTCAACGGGTACCGGGGAGCTGTTTTTT.

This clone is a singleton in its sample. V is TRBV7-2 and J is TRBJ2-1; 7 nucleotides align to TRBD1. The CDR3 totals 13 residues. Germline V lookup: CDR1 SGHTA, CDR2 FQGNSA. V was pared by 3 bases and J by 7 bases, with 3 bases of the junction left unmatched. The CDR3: CASSFRQGNEQFF. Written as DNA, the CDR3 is TGTGCCAGCAGCTTCCGACAGGGAAATGAGCAGTTCTTC.

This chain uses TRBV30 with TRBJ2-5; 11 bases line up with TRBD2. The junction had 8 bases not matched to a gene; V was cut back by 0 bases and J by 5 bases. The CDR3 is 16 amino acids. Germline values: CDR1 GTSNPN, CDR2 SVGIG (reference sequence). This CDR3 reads CAWSVLLAGGGETQYF. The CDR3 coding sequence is TGTGCCTGGAGTGTACTGCTAGCGGGAGGAGGGGAGACCCAGTACTTC.

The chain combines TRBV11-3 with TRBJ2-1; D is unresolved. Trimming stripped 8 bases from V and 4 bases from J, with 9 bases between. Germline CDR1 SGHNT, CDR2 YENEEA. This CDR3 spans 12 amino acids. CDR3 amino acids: CASGLNYNEQFF. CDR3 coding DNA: TGTGCCAGCGGTCTAAATTACAATGAGCAGTTCTTC.

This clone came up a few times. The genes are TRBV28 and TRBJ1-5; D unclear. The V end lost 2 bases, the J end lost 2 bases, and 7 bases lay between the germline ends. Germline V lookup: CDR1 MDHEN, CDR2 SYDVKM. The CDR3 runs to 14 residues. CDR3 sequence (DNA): TGTGCCAGCAGTTTACTAGACGGCAATCAGCCCCAGCATTTT. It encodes CASSLLDGNQPQHF.

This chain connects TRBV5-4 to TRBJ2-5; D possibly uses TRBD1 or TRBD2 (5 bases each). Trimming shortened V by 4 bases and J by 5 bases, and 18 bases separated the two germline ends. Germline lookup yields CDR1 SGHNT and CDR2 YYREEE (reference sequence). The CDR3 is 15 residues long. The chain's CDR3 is CASSVRGPLMETQYF. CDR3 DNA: TGTGCCAGCAGCGTGAGGGGACCCCTGATGGAGACCCAGTACTTC.

The CDR3 region has the DNA TGTGCCAGTAGTATAGCTAAGGGTTATCAGCCCCAGCATTTT. It specifies CASSIAKGYQPQHF. V and J are TRBV19 and TRBJ1-5; D is unresolved. The CDR3 runs to 14 residues. Between the trimmed V and J ends, which lost 1 base and 5 bases, there was a span of 9 bases. Germline values: CDR1 LNHDA, CDR2 SQIVND (reference sequence).

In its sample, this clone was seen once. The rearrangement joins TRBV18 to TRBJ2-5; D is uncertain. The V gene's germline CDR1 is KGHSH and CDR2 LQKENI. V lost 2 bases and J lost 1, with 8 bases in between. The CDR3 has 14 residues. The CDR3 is CASSPGRTQETQYF. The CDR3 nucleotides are TGTGCCAGCTCACCAGGACGGACCCAAGAGACCCAGTACTTC.

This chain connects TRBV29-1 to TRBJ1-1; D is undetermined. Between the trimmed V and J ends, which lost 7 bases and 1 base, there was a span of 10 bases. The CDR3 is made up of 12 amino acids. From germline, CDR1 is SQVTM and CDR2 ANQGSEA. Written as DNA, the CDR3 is TGCAGCGCGCCAAGGGCGAACACTGAAGCTTTCTTT. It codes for CSAPRANTEAFF.

CDR3 residues: CASSTGTGSYEQYF. In DNA form, the CDR3 reads TGTGCCAGCAGCACCGGGACGGGCTCCTACGAGCAGTACTTC. The V and J genes are TRBV11-2 and TRBJ2-7; D assignment may be TRBD1 or TRBD2 (5 bases each). Trimming pared 5 bases from V and 0 bases from J, leaving 11 bases between. The CDR3 is 14 amino acids. CDR1 SGHAT and CDR2 FQNNGV come from the germline V gene. The full variable domain, its missing parts supplied by reference TRBV11-2 and TRBJ2-7, is EAGVAQSPRYKIIEKRQSVAFWCNPISGHATLYWYQQILGQGPKLLIQFQNNGVVDDSQLPKDRFSAERLKGVDSTLKIQPAKLEDSAVYLCASSTGTGSYEQYFGPGTRLTVT.

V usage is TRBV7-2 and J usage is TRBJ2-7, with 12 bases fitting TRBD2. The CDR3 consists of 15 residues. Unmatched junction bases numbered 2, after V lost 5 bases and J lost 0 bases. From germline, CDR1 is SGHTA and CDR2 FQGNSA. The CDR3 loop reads CASSRTSGDSYEQYF. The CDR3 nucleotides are TGTGCCAGCAGCCGGACTAGCGGGGACTCCTACGAGCAGTACTTC.

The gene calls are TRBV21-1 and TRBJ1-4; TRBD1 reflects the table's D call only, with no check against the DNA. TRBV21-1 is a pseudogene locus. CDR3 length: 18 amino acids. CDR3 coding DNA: TGTGCCAGCAGCATTTCGAGACAGGGGGCGTTGCCTGATGAAAAACTGTTTTTT. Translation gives CASSISRQGALPDEKLFF.

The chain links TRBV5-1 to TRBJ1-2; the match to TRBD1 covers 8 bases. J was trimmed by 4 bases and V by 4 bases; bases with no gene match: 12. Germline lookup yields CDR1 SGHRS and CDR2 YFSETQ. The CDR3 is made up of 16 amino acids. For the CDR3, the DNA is TGCGCCAGCAGCAGTGGACAGGGAGGTTCCTTCTATGGCTACACCTTC. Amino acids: CASSSGQGGSFYGYTF.

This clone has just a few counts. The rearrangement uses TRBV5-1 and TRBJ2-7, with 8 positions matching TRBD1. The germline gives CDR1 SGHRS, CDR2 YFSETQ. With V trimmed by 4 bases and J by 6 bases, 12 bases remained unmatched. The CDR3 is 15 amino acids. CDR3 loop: CASSGMAGQVPEQYF. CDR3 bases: TGCGCCAGCAGCGGTATGGCGGGACAGGTTCCCGAGCAGTACTTC.